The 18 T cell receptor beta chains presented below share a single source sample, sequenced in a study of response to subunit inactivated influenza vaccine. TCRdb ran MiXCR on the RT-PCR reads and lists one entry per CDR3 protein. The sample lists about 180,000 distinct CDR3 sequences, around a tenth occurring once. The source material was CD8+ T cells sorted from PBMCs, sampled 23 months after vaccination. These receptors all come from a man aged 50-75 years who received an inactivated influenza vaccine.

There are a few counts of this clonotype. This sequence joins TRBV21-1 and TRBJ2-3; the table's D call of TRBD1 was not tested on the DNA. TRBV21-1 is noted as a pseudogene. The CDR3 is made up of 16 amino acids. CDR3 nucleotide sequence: TGTGCCAGCAGCAAAGCCCAGGGGGCTAGCACAGATACGCAGTATTTT. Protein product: CASSKAQGASTDTQYF.

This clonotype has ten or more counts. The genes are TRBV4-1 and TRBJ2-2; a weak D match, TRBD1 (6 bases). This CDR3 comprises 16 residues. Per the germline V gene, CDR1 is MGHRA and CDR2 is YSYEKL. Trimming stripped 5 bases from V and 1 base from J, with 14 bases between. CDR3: CASSTTGQLNTGELFF. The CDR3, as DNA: TGCGCCAGCAGCACTACTGGACAGTTGAACACCGGGGAGCTGTTTTTT.

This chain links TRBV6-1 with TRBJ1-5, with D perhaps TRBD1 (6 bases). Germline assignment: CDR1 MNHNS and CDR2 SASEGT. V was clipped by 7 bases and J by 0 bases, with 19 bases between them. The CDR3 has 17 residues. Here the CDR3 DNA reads TGTGCCAGCAACGGGGCAGGGGCCTTATATAGCAATCAGCCCCAGCATTTT. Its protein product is CASNGAGALYSNQPQHF.

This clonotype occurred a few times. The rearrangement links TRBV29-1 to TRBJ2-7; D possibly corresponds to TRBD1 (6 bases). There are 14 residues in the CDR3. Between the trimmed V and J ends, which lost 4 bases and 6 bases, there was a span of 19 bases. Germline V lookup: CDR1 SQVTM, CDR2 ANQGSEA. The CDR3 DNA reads TGCAGCGTTGGGTCGGAAGGGGGTTGGCTCGAGCAGTACTTC. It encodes CSVGSEGGWLEQYF.

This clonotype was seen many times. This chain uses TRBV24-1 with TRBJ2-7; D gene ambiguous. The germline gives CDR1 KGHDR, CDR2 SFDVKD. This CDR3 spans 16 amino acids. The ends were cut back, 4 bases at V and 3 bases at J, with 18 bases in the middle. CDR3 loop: CATSEAPASSCYEQYF. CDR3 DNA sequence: TGTGCCACCAGTGAAGCACCAGCTTCTTCTTGCTACGAGCAGTACTTC.

CDR3 sequence: CASSQVRGSVNTEAFF. The CDR3 nucleotides are TGCGCCAGCAGCCAAGTCCGCGGCAGCGTGAACACTGAAGCTTTCTTT. V gene TRBV4-3 combines with J gene TRBJ1-1, with D unclear. With 1 base removed from V and 0 bases from J, the gap between germline ends came to 12 bases. Per the germline V gene, CDR1 is LGHNA and CDR2 is YSLEER. This CDR3 has 16 residues.

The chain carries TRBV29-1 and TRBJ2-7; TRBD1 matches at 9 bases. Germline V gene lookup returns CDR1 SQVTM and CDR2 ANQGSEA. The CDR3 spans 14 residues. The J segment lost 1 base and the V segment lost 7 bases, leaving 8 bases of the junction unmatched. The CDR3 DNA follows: TGCAGCGCCGGACCGGGACAGGGATCCTACGAGCAGTACTTC. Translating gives CSAGPGQGSYEQYF.

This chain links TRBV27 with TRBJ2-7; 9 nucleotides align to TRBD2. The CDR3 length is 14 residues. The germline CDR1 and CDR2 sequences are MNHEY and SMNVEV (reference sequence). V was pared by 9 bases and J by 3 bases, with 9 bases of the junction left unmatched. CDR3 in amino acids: CASRRGGVVYEQYF. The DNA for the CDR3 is TGTGCCAGTCGGCGGGGGGGGGTGGTCTACGAGCAGTACTTC.

The CDR3 sequence is CASTGTSGSRIQETQYF. The CDR3, as DNA: TGTGCCAGTACCGGGACTAGCGGGAGCCGAATCCAAGAGACCCAGTACTTC. This chain joins TRBV28 and TRBJ2-5; 14 bases align to TRBD2. Germline-derived CDR1 and CDR2 are MDHEN and SYDVKM. The CDR3 totals 17 residues. Trimming removed 9 bases from V and 1 base from J; junction bases left unmatched: 10. Based on the CDR3 plus reference TRBV28 and TRBJ2-5, the full variable domain is DVKVTQSSRYLVKRTGEKVFLECVQDMDHENMFWYRQDPGLGLRLIYFSYDVKMKEKGDIPEGYSVSREKKERFSLILESASTNQTSMYLCASTGTSGSRIQETQYFGPGTRLLVL.

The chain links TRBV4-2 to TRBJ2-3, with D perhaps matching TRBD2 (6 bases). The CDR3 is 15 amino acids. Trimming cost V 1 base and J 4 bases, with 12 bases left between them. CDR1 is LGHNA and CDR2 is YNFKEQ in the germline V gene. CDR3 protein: CASSQGPGVADTQYF. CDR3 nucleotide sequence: TGTGCCAGCAGCCAAGGCCCGGGGGTCGCAGATACGCAGTATTTT.

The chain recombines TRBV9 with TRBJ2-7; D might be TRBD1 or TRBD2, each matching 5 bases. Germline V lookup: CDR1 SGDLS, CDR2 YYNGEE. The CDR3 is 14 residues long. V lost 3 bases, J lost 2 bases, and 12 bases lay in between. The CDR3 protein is CASSGPRDPYEQYF. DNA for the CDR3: TGTGCCAGCAGCGGCCCCAGGGACCCCTACGAGCAGTACTTC. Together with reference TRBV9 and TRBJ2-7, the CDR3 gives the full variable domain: DSGVTQTPKHLITATGQRVTLRCSPRSGDLSVYWYQQSLDQGLQFLIQYYNGEERAKGNILERFSAQQFPDLHSELNLSSLELGDSALYFCASSGPRDPYEQYFGPGTRLTVT.

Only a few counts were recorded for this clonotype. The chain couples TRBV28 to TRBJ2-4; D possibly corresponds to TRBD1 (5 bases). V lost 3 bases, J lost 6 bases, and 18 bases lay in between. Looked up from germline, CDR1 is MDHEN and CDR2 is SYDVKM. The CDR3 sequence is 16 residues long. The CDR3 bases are TGTGCCAGCAGTTTTACCCGGACACCCTTAGGAAACATTCAGTACTTC. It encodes CASSFTRTPLGNIQYF.

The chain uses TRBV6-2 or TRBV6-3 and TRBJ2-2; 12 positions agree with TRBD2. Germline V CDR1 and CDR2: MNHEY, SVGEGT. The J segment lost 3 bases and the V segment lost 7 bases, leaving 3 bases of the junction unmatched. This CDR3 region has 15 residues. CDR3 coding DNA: TGTGCCAGCATCGGACTAGCGGGGTACACCGGGGAGCTGTTTTTT. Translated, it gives CASIGLAGYTGELFF.

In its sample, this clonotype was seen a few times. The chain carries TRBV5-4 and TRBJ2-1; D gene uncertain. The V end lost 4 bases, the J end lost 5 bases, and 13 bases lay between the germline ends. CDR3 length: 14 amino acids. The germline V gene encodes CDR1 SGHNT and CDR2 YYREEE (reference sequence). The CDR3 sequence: CASSPSTSNNEQFF. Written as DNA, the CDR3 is TGTGCCAGCAGCCCGAGTACAAGTAACAATGAGCAGTTCTTC.

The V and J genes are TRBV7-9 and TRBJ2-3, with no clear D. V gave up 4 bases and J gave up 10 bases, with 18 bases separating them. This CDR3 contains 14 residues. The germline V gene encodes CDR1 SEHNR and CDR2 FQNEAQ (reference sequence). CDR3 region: CASSSIGLGLAQYF. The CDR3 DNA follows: TGTGCCAGCAGCTCGATAGGTTTGGGTCTCGCGCAGTATTTT. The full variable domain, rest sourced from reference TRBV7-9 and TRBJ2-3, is DTGVSQNPRHKITKRGQNVTFRCDPISEHNRLYWYRQTLGQGPEFLTYFQNEAQLEKSRLLSDRFSAERPKGSFSTLEIQRTEQGDSAMYLCASSSIGLGLAQYFGPGTRLTVL.

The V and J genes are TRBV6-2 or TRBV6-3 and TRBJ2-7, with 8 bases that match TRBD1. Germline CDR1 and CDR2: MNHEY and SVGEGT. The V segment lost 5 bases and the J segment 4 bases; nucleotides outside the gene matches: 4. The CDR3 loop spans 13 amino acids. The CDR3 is CASSTRTGYEQYF. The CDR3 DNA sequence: TGTGCCAGCAGTACACGGACAGGGTACGAGCAGTACTTC.

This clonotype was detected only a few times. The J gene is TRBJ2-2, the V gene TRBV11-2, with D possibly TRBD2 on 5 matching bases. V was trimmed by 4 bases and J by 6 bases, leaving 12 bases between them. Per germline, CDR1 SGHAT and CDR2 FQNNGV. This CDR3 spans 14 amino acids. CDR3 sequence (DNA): TGTGCCAGCAGCTACGTCCCGGGGTCCGGGGAGCTGTTTTTT. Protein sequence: CASSYVPGSGELFF.

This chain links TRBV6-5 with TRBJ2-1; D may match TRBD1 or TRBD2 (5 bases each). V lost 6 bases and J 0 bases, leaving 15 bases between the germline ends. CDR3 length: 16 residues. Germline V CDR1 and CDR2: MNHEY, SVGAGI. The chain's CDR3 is CASSPGPVSSYNEQFF. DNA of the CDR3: TGTGCCAGCAGCCCGGGACCGGTGAGCTCCTACAATGAGCAGTTCTTC.